This T cell receptor beta chain was recorded in a study of cytomegalovirus exposure and HLA in healthy donors (dated by TCRdb to 2015 to 2018). Concerning the study at large: According to an earlier analysis of 587 of the donors, about 170 million T cells yielded 100 million or so unique TCR beta sequences and more than 250 Gb of sequence data. An early release that covered several hundred HLA-typed donors contained about 300 gigabases of sequencing data and tens of millions of unique TCR sequences. Of the approximately 400 genotyped donors, 65% to 90% fell in the genetic ancestry cluster associated with self-reported Caucasian donors. The study aimed to test whether cataloging public T cell receptors could reveal signatures of past pathogen exposure. The study profiled the T cell repertoires of hundreds of subjects by immunosequencing and related them to cytomegalovirus serostatus. In addition to the first cohort of approximately 650 subjects, a separate validation cohort of 130 or so different subjects was used. High-throughput TCR immunosequencing, statistical association of individual TCRs with disease status, and machine learning were combined to predict cytomegalovirus infection status. To study patterns of TCR occurrence, a later analysis re-analyzed previously published TCR beta repertoires from 550 to 800 donors and added high-resolution HLA genotyping. Rather than drawing on any new phenotypic data, the later analysis identified candidate immune exposures from TCR beta sequences and the way those sequences occurred across donors. To decide whether each TCR beta V gene segment behaved as functional or pseudogenic, an earlier analysis of 587 of the donors relied on high-throughput TCR beta sequencing. Donor age, sex, ethnicity and CMV serostatus were compiled together with the repertoire data. A later genetic analysis used genome-wide SNP genotypes for about 65% of the 666 donors, treating that subset as a discovery cohort. Every repertoire in the discovery cohort had been generated on one and the same sequencing platform. HLA typing covered class I and class II loci at four-digit resolution. The number of donors typed differed by locus, with about 629-630 for A, B, C, DRB1 and DQB1, 522 for DQA1, 606 for DPA1, and over 400 for DPB1. Because of strong linkage in the cohort, roughly five DR-DQ haplotypes were treated as single units for association and clustering. Across some 400 genotyped donors of the cohort, an average of approximately 200,000 unique TCR beta nucleotide sequences per donor were sequenced, and about a sixth of those sequences were non-productive. Beyond this particular receptor, the publication reports: Sequencing depth was assumed to be roughly uniform across donors in the presence/absence analyses, though that assumption may not hold. A few of the identified cytomegalovirus-associated TCR beta chains were confirmed in vitro to be specific for cytomegalovirus antigens. Because HLA typing was missing for some donors at each locus, association tests included only the typed subset. An association between a missense DCLRE1C variant and V-gene and J-gene trimming of TCR beta chains was found in a later genetic analysis and replicated in an independent cohort. Linkage disequilibrium might explain the correlated functional status among segregating V segments, but an unknown experimental factor could not be ruled out. In a later analysis, most CMV-associated TCR beta chains were found to appear HLA-restricted, with HLA associations seemingly driven largely by CMV exposure. In a later analysis, about 17,000 TCR beta sequences were associated with specific HLA alleles at a false discovery rate of 0.05. The classifier was reported to diagnose cytomegalovirus status with high specificity and sensitivity in both the original and validation cohorts. The authors suggested that the approach could potentially be extended to other disease states and immunological phenotypes. In the study, some 180 TCR beta chains were listed as associated with cytomegalovirus. An earlier analysis of 587 of the donors showed that most TCR beta V segments appeared in productive rearrangements either about 87% or about 30% of the time, which broadly matched IMGT annotations. Assigning TCR associations to individual alleles was difficult when HLA alleles, especially DR and DQ, strongly co-occurred. The cohort was sequenced for TCR beta chains only, and without alpha or paired-chain data the features that could be detected were limited. The 87-base-pair reads could not distinguish some IMGT-functional V segments, including TRBV6-2 and TRBV6-3, so those segments were excluded. For the cohort, immune exposure information was limited to CMV serostatus. A further reported finding was that TCR beta sequences accurately predicted the HLA-A and HLA-B alleles for most subjects in the first cohort. Because counts were too low, roughly 16 rarely observed V segments, including chromosome 9 orphons, were excluded from the earlier analysis of around 590 of the donors. According to a later analysis, TCR association rates differed among HLA loci, with DRB1 alleles showing the most associated TCRs and HLA-C alleles showing the fewest. Compared with equally common non-associated chains, HLA-associated TCR beta chains in a later analysis were more clonally expanded and had lower generation probabilities. While some public TCRs were present in many individuals, most TCR sequences turned up only very rarely across donors. According to a later analysis, parvovirus B19, influenza, CMV and Epstein-Barr virus appeared linked to several top co-occurrence clusters. In a later genetic analysis, fewer N-insertions in productive TCRs were reported among donors in an Asian-associated ancestry cluster than the roughly 700-donor mean. The sequencing pipeline was judged likely to have produced a cluster of highly shared sequence variants as a technical artifact.

The CDR3 numbers 15 residues from cysteine through phenylalanine. Only CDR3 DNA remains: 45 bases, in frame from the first base. Taken from the germline V gene, the CDR1 and CDR2 loops are SGHRS and YFSETQ. Deletion took 5 bases off V and 8 bases off J, with a span of 20 bases between the germline ends. As to this clone: What this receptor recognizes is not known. Within one base of it there is no much larger clone, and no base qualities were kept.

Receptors were amplified or captured by the immunoSEQ multiplex PCR assay. For the multiplex PCR, a mixture combining 60 forward primers for TCR Vbeta segments and 13 reverse primers for TCR Jbeta segments was used. The CDR3 region of rearranged TCR beta genes was amplified from genomic DNA by a multiplex PCR assay. The Illumina HiSeq System was used to sequence the amplified TCR beta libraries as 87-base-pair reads. In the source study's methods: A later analysis tallied approximately 87 million unique TCR beta chains across the 666 repertoires, and about 10 million of those chains were shared by two or more donors. A nearest-neighbor algorithm error-corrected the raw reads and collapsed the reads into unique sequences, merging closely related sequences to remove PCR and sequencing errors. V, D and J gene segments were assigned by aligning CDR3 sequences to IMGT reference sequences. For a sequence to be retained, a match of at least six nucleotides to both a V gene segment and a J gene segment was required. Rearrangements were classified as productive when the CDR3 lacked stop codons and remained in frame with V and J, and all other rearrangements were classified as non-productive. Following IMGT convention, CDR3 was defined as the stretch from the second conserved V-encoded cysteine up to the conserved J-encoded phenylalanine. The earlier analysis of approximately 590 of the donors excluded any sequence lacking an unambiguous match to a single V gene segment. In an earlier analysis of 500 to 750 of the donors, V segments were called functional above 56.7% productive rearrangements and were called segregating when the between-donor standard deviation exceeded 5%. A statistical classification framework was built for diagnosing cytomegalovirus status from the catalog of TCR beta chain sequences. In a later analysis, TCR nucleotide sequences were compared against IMGT/GENE-DB human TR gene sequences so that V and J genes could be assigned. A later analysis assigned CDR3 sequences and most-parsimonious VDJ recombination scenarios with the TCRdist pipeline. In a later analysis, each TCR beta chain was defined by its CDR3 amino acid sequence together with its V-gene family, and reads lacking a unique V-gene family were excluded. In a later analysis, around 650 highly shared, low-generation-probability nucleotide sequences were removed to address suspected cross-contamination and a sequencing artifact. For each public chain, a later analysis derived a clonal expansion index from normalized ranks of inferred template counts within each repertoire. Generation probabilities in a later analysis came from a VDJ recombination model fitted to out-of-frame rearrangements, and those results were checked against IGoR. Hypergeometric tests were used in a later analysis to score TCR-TCR, TCR-HLA and TCR-CMV co-occurrence, with a repertoire-size bias correction applied to the TCR pairs. A later analysis estimated false discovery rates by permuting HLA or CMV assignments 20 times. In a later analysis, co-occurring TCRs were grouped with DBSCAN, and TCRdist sequence similarity was added when clustering was performed within HLA-allele-positive subsets. Co-occurrence clustering excluded repertoires with fewer than 30,000 or more than 120,000 public chains, plus five with anomalous nucleotide sharing. Not all clones reach the TCRdb copy of this immuneACCESS table, which keeps in-frame sequences only. Checked studies attribute under half of the gap to unresolved V genes and leave the rest unexplained. The D gene and trimming were derived from the DNA, and the V and J assignments and clone size from that table. For this sample there are more than 65,000 clones; approximately 78% appear just once. 1.9% of the sample lies in the top ten.

The cohort was made up of about 670 healthy bone marrow donors. At the time of sampling, every cohort member was nominally healthy, though immune exposures that went unrecorded were likely present. The donor tested CMV seronegative, placing the donor among the 352 seronegative members of the cohort. Every donor gave a peripheral blood sample, and the peripheral blood mononuclear cells from that sample were used for TCR beta sequencing. Genomic DNA extraction from the blood cell samples was performed with the Qiagen DNeasy Blood Extraction Kit. This TCR derives from a man aged 18 to 35 in good health and CMV-seronegative. The sequencing sample was made of PBMCs. Here the chain combines TRBV5-1 and TRBJ2-1, and the D gene may be TRBD2, 5 bases matching. The CDR3 reads as follows: CASSSSLRGLDEQFF. The sequence in DNA is TGCGCCAGCAGTTCATCACTCCGGGGTTTGGATGAGCAGTTCTTC.